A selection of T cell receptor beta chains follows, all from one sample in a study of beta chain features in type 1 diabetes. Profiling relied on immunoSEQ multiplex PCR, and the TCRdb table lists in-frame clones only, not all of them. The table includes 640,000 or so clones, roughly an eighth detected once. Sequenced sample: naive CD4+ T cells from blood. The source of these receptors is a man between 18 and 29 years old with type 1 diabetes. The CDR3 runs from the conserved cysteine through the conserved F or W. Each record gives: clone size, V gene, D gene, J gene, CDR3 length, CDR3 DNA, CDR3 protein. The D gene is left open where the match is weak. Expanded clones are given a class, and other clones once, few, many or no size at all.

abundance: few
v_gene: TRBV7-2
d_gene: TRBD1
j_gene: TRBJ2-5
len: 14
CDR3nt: TGTGCCAGCAGCTTTGACAGGGGAGAAGAGACCCAGTACTTC
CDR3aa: CASSFDRGEETQYF

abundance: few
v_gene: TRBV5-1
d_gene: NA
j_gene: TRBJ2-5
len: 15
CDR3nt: TGCGCCAGCAGCTTGGATGTGAGCTCGATGGGGACCCAGTACTTC
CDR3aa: CASSLDVSSMGTQYF

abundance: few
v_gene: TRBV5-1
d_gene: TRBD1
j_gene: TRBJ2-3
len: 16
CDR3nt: TGCGCCAGCAGCCCGCCGACAGGGACCAGCACAGATACGCAGTATTTT
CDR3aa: CASSPPTGTSTDTQYF

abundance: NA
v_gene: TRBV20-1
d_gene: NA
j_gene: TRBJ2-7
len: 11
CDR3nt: TGCAGTGCTAGGGATACTTACGAGCAGTACTTC
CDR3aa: CSARDTYEQYF

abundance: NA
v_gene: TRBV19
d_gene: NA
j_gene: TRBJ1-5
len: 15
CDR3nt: TGTGCCACTTCCGGACTGACCACCCAGAATCAGCCCCAGCATTTT
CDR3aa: CATSGLTTQNQPQHF

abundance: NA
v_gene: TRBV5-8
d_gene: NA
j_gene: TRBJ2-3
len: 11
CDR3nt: TGTGCCAGCAGCTTGTTAGATACGCAGTATTTT
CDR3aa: CASSLLDTQYF

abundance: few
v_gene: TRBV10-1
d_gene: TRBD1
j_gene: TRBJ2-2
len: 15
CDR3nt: TGCGCCAGCCGCGCCGGGACAGGTGGCACCGGGGAGCTGTTTTTT
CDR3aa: CASRAGTGGTGELFF

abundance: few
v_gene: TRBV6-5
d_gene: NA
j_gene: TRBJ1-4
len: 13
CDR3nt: TGTGCCAGCAGACGGGACGGAAACGAAAAACTGTTTTTT
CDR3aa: CASRRDGNEKLFF

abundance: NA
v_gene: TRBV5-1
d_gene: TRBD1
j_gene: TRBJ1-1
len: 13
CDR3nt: TGCGCCAGCAGCTTTGGGACAGACACTGAAGCTTTCTTT
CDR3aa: CASSFGTDTEAFF

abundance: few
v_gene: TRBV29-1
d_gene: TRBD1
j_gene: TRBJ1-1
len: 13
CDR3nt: TGCAGCGCCCGAGGACAGGGGAACACTGAAGCTTTCTTT
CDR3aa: CSARGQGNTEAFF

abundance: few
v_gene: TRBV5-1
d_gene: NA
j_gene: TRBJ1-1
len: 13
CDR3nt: TGCGCCAGCAGAGAAGAGGGCTACACTGAAGCTTTCTTT
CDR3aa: CASREEGYTEAFF

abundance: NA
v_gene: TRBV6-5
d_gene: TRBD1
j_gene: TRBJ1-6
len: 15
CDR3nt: TGTGCCAGCAGTTACGATGACAGGGACAATTCACCCCTCCACTTT
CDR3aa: CASSYDDRDNSPLHF

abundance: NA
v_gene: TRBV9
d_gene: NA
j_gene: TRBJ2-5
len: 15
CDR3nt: TGTGCCAGCAGCGTATTGAGCACGGATCAAGAGACCCAGTACTTC
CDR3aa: CASSVLSTDQETQYF

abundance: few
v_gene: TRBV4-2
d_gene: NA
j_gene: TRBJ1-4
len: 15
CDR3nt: TGTGCCAGCAGCCAAGCTGCATTTGGCGAGGAAAAACTGTTTTTT
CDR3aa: CASSQAAFGEEKLFF

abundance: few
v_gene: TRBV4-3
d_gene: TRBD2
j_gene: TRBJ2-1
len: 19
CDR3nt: TGCGCCAGCAGCCAAGAGTGGGTGGCTAGCGGGGCGACTGGGAATGAGCAGTTCTTC
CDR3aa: CASSQEWVASGATGNEQFF

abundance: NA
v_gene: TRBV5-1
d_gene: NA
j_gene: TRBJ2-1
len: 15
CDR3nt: TGCGCCAGCGAGCCTCACGGGAGCTCCTACAATGAGCAGTTCTTC
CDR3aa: CASEPHGSSYNEQFF

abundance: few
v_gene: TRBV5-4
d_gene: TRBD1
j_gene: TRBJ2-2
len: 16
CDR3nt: TGTGCCAGCAGCAACGGACAGGGCCGTACCACCGGGGAGCTGTTTTTT
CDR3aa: CASSNGQGRTTGELFF

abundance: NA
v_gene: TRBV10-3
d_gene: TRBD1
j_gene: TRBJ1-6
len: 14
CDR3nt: TGTGCCATCAGTGAAGGGGACAGGGGATCACCCCTCCACTTT
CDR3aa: CAISEGDRGSPLHF

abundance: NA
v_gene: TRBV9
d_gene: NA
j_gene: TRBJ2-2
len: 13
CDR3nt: TGTGCCAGCGGAGGCCCGAACACCGGGGAGCTGTTTTTT
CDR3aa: CASGGPNTGELFF

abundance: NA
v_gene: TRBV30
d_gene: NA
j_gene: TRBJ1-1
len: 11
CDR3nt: TGTGCCTGGTCTTTAGGATCGGAAGCTTTCTTT
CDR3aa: CAWSLGSEAFF

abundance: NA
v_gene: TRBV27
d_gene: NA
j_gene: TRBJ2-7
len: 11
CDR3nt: TGTGCCAGCAGAGGATCCTACGAGCAGTACTTC
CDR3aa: CASRGSYEQYF

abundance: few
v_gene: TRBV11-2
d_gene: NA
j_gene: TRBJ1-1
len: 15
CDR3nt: TGTGCCAGCAGCTCCCCTCTTCCGGTTATCACTGAAGCTTTCTTT
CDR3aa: CASSSPLPVITEAFF

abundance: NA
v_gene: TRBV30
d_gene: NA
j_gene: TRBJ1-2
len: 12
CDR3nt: TGTGCCTGGAGTTGGACAGCCTATGGCTACACCTTC
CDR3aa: CAWSWTAYGYTF

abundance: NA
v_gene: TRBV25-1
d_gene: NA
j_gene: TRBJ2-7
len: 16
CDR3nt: TGTGCCAGCAGTCCTGGCCAGGATCAGGGTCGCTACGAGCAGTACTTC
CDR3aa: CASSPGQDQGRYEQYF

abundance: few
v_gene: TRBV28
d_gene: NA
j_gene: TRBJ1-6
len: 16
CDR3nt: TGTGCCAGCAGCTCACGGACTGACTCCTATAATTCACCCCTCCACTTT
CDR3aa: CASSSRTDSYNSPLHF

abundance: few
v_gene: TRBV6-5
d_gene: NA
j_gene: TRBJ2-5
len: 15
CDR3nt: TGTGCCAGCAGAGCCGACATAGGGGCCCCGGGGGCCCAGTACTTC
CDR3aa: CASRADIGAPGAQYF

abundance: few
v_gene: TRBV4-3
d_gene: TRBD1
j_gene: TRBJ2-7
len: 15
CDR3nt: TGCGCCAGCAGCCCGTACAAAGACAGGGGACGGGAGCAGTACTTC
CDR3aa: CASSPYKDRGREQYF

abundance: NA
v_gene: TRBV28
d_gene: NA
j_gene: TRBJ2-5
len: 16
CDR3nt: TGTGCCAGCAGTTATACCGGGTCCCCCACCCAAGAGACCCAGTACTTC
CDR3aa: CASSYTGSPTQETQYF

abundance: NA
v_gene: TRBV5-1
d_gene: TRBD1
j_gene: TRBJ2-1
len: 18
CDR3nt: TGCGCCAGCAGCTTGGCTCCTAACAGGGGTGCTAACCCCTACCGTTGGTTCTTC
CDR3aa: CASSLAPNRGANPYRWFF

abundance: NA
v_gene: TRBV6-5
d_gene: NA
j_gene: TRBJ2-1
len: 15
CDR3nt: TGTGCCAGCAGTGCCGGGACTCTATACGACAATGAGCAGTTCTTC
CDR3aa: CASSAGTLYDNEQFF

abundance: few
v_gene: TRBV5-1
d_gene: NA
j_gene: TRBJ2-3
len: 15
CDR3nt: TGCGCCAGCAGCATAGGACAGTCTAGCACAGATACGCAGTATTTT
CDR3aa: CASSIGQSSTDTQYF

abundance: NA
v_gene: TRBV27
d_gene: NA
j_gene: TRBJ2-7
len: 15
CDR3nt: TGTGCCAGCAGTCCCCGGGCGGGGTCGTCCTACGAGCAGTACTTC
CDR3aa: CASSPRAGSSYEQYF

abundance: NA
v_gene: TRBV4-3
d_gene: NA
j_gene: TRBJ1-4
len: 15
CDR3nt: TGCGCCAGCAGCCAAGGGGCAGGGAATAATGAAAAACTGTTTTTT
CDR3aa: CASSQGAGNNEKLFF

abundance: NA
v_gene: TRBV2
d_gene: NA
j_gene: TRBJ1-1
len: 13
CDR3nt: TGTGCCAGCAGTGGATGGGATATCATTGAAGCTTTCTTT
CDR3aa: CASSGWDIIEAFF

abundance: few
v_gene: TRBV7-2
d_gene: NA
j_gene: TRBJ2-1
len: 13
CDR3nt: TGTGCCAGCAGCTTCGACAATTACAATGAGCAGTTCTTC
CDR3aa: CASSFDNYNEQFF

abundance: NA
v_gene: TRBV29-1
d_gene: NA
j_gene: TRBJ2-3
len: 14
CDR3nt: TGCAGCGTTGAACTAGCGCTAAGCACAGATACGCAGTATTTT
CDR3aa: CSVELALSTDTQYF

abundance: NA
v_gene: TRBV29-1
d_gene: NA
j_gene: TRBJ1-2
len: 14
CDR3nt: TGCAGCGTTGGTGGGGGAAGGGTTGACTATGGCTACACCTTC
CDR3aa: CSVGGGRVDYGYTF

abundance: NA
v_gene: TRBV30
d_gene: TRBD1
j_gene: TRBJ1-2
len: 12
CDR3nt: TGTGCCTGGGGGGACAGTCCCTATGGCTACACCTTC
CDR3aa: CAWGDSPYGYTF

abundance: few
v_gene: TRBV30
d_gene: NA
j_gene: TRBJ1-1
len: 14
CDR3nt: TGTGCCTGGAGTCGGCCGGGCATGAACACTGAAGCTTTCTTT
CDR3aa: CAWSRPGMNTEAFF

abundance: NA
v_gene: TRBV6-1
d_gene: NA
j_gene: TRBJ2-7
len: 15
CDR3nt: TGTGCCAGCAGCCGCTCCCCCCCTGCGGACTACGAGCAGTACTTC
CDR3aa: CASSRSPPADYEQYF

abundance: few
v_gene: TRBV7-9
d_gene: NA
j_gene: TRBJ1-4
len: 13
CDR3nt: TGTGCCAGCAGCCAAAACATAAATGAAAAACTGTTTTTT
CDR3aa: CASSQNINEKLFF

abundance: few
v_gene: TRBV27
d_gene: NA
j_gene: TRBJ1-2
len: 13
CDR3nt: TGTGCCAGCAGCATGTGGGAGGGGCAGGGCTACACCTTC
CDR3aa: CASSMWEGQGYTF

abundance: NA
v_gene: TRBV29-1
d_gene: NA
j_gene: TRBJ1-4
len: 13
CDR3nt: TGCAGCGCCCACTCCTTGGGGGGTGAAAAACTGTTTTTT
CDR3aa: CSAHSLGGEKLFF

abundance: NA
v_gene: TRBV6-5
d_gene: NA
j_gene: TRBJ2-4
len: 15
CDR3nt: TGTGCCAGCAGCCCCATTCAACTAGCCAAAAACATTCAGTACTTC
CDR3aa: CASSPIQLAKNIQYF

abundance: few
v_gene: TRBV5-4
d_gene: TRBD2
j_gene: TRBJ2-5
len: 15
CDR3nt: TGTGCCAGCAGCTCCGGGGGGGAGCACGTGGTGACCCAGTACTTC
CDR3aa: CASSSGGEHVVTQYF

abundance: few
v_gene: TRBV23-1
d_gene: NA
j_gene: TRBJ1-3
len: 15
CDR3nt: TGCGCCAGCAGTCGAAGAACTGGGGGTGGAAACACCATATATTTT
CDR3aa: CASSRRTGGGNTIYF